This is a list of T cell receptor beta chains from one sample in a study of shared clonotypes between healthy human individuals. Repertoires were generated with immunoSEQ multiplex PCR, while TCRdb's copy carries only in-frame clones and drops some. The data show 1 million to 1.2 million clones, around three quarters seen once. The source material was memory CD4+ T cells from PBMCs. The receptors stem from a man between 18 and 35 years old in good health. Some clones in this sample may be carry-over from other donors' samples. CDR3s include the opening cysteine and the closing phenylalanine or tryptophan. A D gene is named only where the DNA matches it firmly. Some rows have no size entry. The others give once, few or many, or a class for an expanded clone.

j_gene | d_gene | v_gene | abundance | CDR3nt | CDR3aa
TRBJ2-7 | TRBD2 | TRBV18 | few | TGTGCCAGCTCACCAAAAGGCTCAGCGGGATCAACCTACGAGCAGTACTTC | CASSPKGSAGSTYEQYF
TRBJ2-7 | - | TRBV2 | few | TGTGCCAGCAGTCCACCACTACAAGGCTCCGAGCAGTACTTC | CASSPPLQGSEQYF
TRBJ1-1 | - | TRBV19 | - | TGTGCCAGTAGTATCCCGGCAGGGGTTGGGAACACTGAAGCTTTCTTT | CASSIPAGVGNTEAFF
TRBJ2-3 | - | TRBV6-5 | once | TGTGCCAGCAGTTACTCACAGGGGGGGACAGTGGATACGCAGTATTTT | CASSYSQGGTVDTQYF
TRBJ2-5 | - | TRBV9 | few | TGTGCCAGCAGCGTAGAGGGGGTTGGGGAGACCCAGTACTTC | CASSVEGVGETQYF
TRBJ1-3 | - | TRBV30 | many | TGTGCCTGGGGGTGGTCTGGAAACACCATATATTTT | CAWGWSGNTIYF
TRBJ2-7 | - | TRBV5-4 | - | TGTGCCAGCAGCTTGGGGCTCGGGGTTGGCTACGAGCAGTACTTC | CASSLGLGVGYEQYF
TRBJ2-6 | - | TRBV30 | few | TGTGCCTGGAGTCCCTCATGGGGTGGGGCCAACGTCCTGACTTTC | CAWSPSWGGANVLTF
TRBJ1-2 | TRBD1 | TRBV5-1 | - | TGCGCCAGCCGCATTCCTCGGACAGGGGATTATGGCTACACCTTC | CASRIPRTGDYGYTF
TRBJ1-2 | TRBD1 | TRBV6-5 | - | TGTGCCAGCAACTCAGGGGGCTTAGGTTATGGCTACACCTTC | CASNSGGLGYGYTF
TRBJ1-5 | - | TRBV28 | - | TGTGCCAGCAGCCCGCACAGGGAAGGCAATCAGCCCCAGCATTTT | CASSPHREGNQPQHF
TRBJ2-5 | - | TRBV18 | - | TGTGCCAGCTCCCCACCCACCTCTGTTGGGGACCAGTACTTC | CASSPPTSVGDQYF
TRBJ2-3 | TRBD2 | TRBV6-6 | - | TGTGCCAGCCTCAGGACTAGGCACCCGGATACGCAGTATTTT | CASLRTRHPDTQYF
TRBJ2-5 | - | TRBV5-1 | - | TGCGCCAGCAGCTCGGATCCGGGCGCGCAAGAGACCCAGTACTTC | CASSSDPGAQETQYF